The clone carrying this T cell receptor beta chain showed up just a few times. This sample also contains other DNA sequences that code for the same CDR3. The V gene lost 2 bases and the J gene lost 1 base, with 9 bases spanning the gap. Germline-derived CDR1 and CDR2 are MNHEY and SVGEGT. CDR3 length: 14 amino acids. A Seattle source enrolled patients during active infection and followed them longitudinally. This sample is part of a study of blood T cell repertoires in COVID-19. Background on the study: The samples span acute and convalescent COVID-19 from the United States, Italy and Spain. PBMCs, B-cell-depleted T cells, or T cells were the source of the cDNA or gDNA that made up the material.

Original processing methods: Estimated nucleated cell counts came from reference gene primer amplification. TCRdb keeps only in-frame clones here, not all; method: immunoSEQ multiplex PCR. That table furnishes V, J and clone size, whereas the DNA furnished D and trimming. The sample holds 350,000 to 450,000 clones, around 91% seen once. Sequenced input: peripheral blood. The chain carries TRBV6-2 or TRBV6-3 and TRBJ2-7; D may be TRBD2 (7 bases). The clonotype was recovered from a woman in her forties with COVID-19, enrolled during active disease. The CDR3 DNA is TGTGCCAGCAGTTACGGGGGGGCATCCTACGAGCAGTACTTC. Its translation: CASSYGGASYEQYF.